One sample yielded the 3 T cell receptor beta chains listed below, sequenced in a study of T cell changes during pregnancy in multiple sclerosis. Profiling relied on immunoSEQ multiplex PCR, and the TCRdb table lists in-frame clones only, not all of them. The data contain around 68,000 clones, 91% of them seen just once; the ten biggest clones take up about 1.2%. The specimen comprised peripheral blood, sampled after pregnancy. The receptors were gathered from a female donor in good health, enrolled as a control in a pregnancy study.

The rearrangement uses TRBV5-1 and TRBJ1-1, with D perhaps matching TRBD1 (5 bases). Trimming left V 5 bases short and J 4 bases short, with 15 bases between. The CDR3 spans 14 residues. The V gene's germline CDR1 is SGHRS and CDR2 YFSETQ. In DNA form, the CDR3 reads TGCGCCAGCAGGGTCAGGGAAAGGGGCACTGAAGCTTTCTTT. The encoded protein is CASRVRERGTEAFF.

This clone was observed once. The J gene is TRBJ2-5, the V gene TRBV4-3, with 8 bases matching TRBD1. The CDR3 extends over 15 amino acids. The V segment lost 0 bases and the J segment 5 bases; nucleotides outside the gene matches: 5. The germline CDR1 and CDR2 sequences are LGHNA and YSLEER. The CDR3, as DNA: TGCGCCAGCAGCCAAGAGTGGACAGGGCGGGAGACCCAGTACTTC. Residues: CASSQEWTGRETQYF.

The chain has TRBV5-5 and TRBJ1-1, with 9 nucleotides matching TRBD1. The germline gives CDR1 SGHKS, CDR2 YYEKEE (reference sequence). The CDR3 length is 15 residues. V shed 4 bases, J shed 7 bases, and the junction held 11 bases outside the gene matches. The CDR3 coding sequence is TGTGCCAGCAGCGGGGGACCGGGACAGGGCGTTGAAGCTTTCTTT. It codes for CASSGGPGQGVEAFF.